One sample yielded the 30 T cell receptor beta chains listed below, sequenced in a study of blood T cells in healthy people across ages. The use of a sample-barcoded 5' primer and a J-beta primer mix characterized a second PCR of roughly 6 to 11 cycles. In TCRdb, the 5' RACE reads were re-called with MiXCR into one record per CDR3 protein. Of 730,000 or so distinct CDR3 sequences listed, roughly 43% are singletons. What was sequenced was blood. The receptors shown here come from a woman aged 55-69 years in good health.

This CDR3 is CASEGDGNTEAFF. The DNA for the CDR3 is TGTGCCAGCGAGGGGGACGGGAACACTGAAGCTTTCTTT. The chain uses TRBV6-2 or TRBV6-3 and TRBJ1-1; D possibly corresponds to TRBD1 (6 bases). Trimming pared 8 bases from V and 1 base from J, leaving 11 bases between. The CDR3 length is 13 residues. Germline assignment: CDR1 MNHEY and CDR2 SVGEGT.

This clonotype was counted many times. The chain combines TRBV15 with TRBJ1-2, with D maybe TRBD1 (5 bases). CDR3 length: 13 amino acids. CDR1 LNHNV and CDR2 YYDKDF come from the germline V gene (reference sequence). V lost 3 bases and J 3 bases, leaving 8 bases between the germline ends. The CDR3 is CATSSDSYYGYTF. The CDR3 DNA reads TGTGCCACCAGCAGCGACAGCTACTATGGCTACACCTTC. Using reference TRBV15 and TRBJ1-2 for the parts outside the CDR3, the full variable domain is DAMVIQNPRYQVTQFGKPVTLSCSQTLNHNVMYWYQQKSSQAPKLLFHYYDKDFNNEADTPDNFQSRRPNTSFCFLDIRSPGLGDTAMYLCATSSDSYYGYTFGSGTRLTVV.

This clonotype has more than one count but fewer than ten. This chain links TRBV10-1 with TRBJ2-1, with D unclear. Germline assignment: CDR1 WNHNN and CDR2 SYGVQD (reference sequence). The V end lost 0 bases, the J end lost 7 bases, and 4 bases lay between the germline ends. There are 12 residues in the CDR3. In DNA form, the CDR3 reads TGCGCCAGCAGTGAGTCGTTAAATGAGCAGTTCTTC. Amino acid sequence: CASSESLNEQFF.

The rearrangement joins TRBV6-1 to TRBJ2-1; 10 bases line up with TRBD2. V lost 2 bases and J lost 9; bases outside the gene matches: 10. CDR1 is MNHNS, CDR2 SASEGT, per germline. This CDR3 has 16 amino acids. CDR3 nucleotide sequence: TGTGCCAGCAGTGAAATCGTAGCGGGGGGCCGGGGTGAGCAGTTCTTC. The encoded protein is CASSEIVAGGRGEQFF.

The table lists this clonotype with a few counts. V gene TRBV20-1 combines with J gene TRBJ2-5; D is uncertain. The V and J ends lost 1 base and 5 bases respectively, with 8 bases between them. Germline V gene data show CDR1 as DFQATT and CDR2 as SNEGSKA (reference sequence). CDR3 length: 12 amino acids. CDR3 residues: CSARVAAETQYF. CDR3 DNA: TGCAGTGCTAGAGTCGCAGCCGAGACCCAGTACTTC.

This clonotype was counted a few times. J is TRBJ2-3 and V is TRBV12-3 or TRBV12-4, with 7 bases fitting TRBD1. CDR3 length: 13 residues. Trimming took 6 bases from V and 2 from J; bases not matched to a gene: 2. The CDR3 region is CASRTGITDTQYF. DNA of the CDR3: TGTGCCAGCAGGACAGGGATCACAGATACGCAGTATTTT.

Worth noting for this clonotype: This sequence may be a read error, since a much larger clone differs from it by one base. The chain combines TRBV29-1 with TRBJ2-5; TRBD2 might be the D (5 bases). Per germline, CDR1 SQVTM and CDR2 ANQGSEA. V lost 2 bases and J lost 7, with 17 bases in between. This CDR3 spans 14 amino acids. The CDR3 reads CSVENSVAKRTQYF. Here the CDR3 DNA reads TGCAGCGTTGAAAATAGCGTAGCCAAGAGGACCCAGTACTTC.

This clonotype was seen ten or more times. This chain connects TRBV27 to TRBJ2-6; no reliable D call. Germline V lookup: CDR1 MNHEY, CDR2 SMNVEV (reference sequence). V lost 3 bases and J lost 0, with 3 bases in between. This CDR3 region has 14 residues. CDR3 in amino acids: CASSFDSGANVLTF. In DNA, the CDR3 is TGTGCCAGCAGTTTCGACTCTGGGGCCAACGTCCTGACTTTC.

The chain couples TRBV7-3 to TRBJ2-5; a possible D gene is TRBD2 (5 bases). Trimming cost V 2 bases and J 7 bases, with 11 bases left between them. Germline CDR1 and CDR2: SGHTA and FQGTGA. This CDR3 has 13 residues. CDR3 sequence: CASSLAGGSTQYF. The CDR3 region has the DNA TGTGCCAGCAGCTTAGCGGGCGGATCGACCCAGTACTTC.

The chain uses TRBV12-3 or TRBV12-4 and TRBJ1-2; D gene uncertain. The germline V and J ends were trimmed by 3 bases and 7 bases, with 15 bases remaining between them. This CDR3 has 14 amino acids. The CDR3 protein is CASSFSVFTTGYTF. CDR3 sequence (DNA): TGTGCCAGCAGTTTTAGCGTGTTTACTACTGGCTACACCTTC.

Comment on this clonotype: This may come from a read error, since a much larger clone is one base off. CDR3 sequence (DNA): TGTGCCATCAACCAGGGAACTGATGAAAAACTGTTTTTT. Translating gives CAINQGTDEKLFF. The chain combines TRBV10-3 with TRBJ1-4, with a tentative D call TRBD1 (5 bases). The germline V gene has CDR1 ENHRY and CDR2 SYGVKD. This CDR3 comprises 13 residues.

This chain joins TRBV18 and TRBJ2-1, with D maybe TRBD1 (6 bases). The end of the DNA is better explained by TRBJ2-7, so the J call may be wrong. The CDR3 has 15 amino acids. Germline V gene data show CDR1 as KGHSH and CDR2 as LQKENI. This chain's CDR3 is CASSPPSRGDNEQYF. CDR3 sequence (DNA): TGTGCCAGCTCACCACCGAGCCGAGGGGACAATGAGCAGTACTTC.

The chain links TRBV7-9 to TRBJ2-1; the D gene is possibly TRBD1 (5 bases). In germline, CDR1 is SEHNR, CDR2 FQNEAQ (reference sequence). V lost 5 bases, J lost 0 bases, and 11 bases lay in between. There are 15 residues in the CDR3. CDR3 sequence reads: CASSIQATSYNEQFF. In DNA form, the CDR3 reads TGTGCCAGCAGCATACAGGCGACCTCCTACAATGAGCAGTTCTTC.

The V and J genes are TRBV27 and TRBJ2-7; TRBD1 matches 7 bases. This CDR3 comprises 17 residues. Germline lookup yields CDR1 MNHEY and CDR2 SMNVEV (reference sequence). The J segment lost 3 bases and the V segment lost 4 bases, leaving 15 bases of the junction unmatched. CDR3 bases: TGTGCCAGCAGTTATTGGACAGGCCCGGCCGCGGACTACGAGCAGTACTTC. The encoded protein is CASSYWTGPAADYEQYF.

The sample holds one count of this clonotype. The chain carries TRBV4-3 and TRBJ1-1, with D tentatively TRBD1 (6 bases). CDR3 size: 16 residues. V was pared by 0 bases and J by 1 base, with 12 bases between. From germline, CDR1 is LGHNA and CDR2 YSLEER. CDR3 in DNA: TGCGCCAGCAGCCAAGAAGGTTTGGGGGCGAACACTGAAGCTTTCTTT. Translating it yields CASSQEGLGANTEAFF.

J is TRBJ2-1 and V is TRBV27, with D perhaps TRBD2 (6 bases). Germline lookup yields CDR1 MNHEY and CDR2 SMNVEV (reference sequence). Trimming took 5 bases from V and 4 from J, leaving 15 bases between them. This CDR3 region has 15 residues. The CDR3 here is CASSRLGAGYNEQFF. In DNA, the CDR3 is TGTGCCAGCAGTCGACTAGGCGCAGGGTACAATGAGCAGTTCTTC.

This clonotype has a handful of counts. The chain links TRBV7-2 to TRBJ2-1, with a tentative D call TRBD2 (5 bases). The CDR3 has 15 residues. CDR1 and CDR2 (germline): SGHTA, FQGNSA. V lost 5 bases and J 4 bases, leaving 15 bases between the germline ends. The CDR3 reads CASSPHRLNYNEQFF. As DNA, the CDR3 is TGTGCCAGCAGCCCACACCGACTAAATTACAATGAGCAGTTCTTC.

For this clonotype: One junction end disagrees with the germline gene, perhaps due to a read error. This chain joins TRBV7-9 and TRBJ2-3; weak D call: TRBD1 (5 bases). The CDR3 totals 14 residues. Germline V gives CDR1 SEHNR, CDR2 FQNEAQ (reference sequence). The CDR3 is CASSLARETDMQYF. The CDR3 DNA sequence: TGTGCCAGCAGCTTAGCCAGGGAAACAGATATGCAGTATTTT.

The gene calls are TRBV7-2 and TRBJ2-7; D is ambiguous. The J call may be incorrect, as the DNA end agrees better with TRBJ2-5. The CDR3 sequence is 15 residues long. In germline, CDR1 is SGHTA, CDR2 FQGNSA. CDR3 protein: CASSSRSPQLETQYF. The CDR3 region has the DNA TGTGCCAGCAGCTCTCGGAGTCCTCAGCTGGAGACCCAGTACTTC.

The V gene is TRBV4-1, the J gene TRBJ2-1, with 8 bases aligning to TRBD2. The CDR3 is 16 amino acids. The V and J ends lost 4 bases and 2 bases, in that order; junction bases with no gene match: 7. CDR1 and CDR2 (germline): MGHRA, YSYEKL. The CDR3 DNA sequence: TGCGCCAGCAGCCTTGTGACTAGCGACCCCTACAATGAGCAGTTCTTC. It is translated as CASSLVTSDPYNEQFF.

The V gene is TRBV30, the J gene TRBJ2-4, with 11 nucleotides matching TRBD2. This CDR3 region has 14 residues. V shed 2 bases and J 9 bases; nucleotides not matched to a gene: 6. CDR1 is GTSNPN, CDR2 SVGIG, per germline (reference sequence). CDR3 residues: CAWSPTGTSGIQYF. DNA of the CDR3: TGTGCCTGGAGTCCTACCGGGACTAGCGGCATTCAGTACTTC.

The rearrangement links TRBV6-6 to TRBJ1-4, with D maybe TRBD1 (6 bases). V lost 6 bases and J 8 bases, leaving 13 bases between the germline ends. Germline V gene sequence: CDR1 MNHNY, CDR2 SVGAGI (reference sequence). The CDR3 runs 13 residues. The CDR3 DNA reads TGTGCCAGCAGACAGGGACTTGGGGAAAAACTGTTTTTT. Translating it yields CASRQGLGEKLFF.

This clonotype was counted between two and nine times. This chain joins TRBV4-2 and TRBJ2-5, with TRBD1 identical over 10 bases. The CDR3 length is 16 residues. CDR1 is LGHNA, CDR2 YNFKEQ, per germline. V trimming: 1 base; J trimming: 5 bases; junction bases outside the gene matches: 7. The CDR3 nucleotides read TGTGCCAGCAGCCAAGTGGAGGGACAGGGGATTGAGACCCAGTACTTC. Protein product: CASSQVEGQGIETQYF.

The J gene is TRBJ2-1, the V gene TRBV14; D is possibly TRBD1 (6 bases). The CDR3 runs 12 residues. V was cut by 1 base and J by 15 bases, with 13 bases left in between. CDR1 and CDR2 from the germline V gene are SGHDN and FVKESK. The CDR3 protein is CASSQGLGAVFF. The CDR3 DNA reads TGTGCCAGCAGCCAAGGTCTGGGGGCCGTGTTCTTC.

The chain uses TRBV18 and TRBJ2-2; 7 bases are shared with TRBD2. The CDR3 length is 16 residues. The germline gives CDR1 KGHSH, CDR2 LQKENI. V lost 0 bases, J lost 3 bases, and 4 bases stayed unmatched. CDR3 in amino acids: CASSPPGAGDTGELFF. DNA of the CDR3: TGTGCCAGCTCACCACCTGGCGCGGGGGACACCGGGGAGCTGTTTTTT.

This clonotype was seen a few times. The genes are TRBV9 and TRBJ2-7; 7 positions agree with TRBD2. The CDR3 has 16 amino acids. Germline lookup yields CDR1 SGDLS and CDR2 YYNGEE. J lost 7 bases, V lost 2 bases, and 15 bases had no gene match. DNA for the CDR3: TGTGCCAGCAGCGTCGCCGGGACGACTAGCCACAATGAGCAGTACTTC. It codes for CASSVAGTTSHNEQYF.

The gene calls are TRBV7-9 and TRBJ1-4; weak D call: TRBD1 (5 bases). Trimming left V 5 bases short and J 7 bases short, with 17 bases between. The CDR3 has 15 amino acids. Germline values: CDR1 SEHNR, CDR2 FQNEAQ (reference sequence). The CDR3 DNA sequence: TGTGCCAGCAGCCCTCGGCAGTCGGGGGGTGAAAAACTGTTTTTT. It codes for CASSPRQSGGEKLFF.

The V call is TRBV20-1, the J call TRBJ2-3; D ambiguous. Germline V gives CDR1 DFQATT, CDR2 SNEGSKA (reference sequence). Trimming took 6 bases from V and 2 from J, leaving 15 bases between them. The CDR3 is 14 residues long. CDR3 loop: CSALKVGVTDTQYF. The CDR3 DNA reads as TGCAGTGCCCTGAAAGTTGGGGTCACAGATACGCAGTATTTT.

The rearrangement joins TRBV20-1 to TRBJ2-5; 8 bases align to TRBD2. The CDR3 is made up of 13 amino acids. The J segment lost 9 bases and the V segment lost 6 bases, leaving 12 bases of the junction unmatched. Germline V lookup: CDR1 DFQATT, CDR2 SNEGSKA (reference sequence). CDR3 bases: TGCAGTGCCGGGACTAGTTCGTGGGAGGCCCAGTACTTC. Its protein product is CSAGTSSWEAQYF.

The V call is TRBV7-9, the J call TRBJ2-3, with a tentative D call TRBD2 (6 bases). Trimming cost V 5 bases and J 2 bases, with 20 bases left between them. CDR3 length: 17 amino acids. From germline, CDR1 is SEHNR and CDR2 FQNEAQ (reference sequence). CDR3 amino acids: CASSKATGLFNTDTQYF. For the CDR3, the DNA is TGTGCCAGCAGCAAAGCCACGGGACTTTTTAACACAGATACGCAGTATTTT.